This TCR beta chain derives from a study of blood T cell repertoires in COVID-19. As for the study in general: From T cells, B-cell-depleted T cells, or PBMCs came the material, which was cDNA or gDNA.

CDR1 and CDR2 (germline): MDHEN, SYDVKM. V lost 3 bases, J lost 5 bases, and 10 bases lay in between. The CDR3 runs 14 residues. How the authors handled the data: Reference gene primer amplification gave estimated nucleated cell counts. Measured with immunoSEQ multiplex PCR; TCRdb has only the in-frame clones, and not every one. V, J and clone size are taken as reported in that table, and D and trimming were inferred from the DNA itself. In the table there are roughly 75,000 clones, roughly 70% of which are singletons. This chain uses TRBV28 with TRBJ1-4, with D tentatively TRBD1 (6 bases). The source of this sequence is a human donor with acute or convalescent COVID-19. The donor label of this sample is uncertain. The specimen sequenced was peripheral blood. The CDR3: CASSFGQRNEKLFF. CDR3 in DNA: TGTGCCAGCAGTTTCGGACAGAGAAATGAAAAACTGTTTTTT.